These T cell receptor beta chains were read from a single sample in a study of identical twins. TCRdb redid the calling of the 5' RACE reads with MiXCR, one entry per CDR3 protein. The data show about 280,000 distinct CDR3 sequences, more than 6.5% seen once. Another study also made use of these data, one on yellow fever vaccine responses in identical twins.

Material: memory (CD45RO+) T cells sorted from blood. The origin of the receptors is a young woman in good health. Both conserved end residues are part of each CDR3. The D gene is left open where the match is weak. Size tells how often a clone was seen (once, few, many) or the class of an expanded clone, and some rows leave it out.

J gene | V gene | clone size | D gene | CDR3 protein | CDR3 DNA
TRBJ2-2 | TRBV5-1 | many | - | CASRDSQGYTGELFF | TGCGCCAGCAGGGATTCGCAGGGTTACACCGGGGAGCTGTTTTTT
TRBJ2-2 | TRBV10-3 | - | - | CAISEFKGSTNTGELFF | TGTGCCATCAGTGAGTTCAAGGGTTCCACGAACACCGGGGAGCTGTTTTTT
TRBJ2-3 | TRBV7-9 | - | - | CASSLGVGVSDTQYF | TGTGCCAGCAGCCTGGGGGTTGGGGTTAGTGATACGCAGTATTTT
TRBJ2-1 | TRBV11-2 | - | TRBD2 | CASSSPPLLAGVSNEQFF | TGTGCCAGCAGCTCGCCCCCCCTACTAGCGGGAGTTAGCAATGAGCAGTTCTTC
TRBJ2-3 | TRBV7-9 | few | - | CASSLVDGTDTQYF | TGTGCCAGCAGCTTAGTGGACGGCACAGATACGCAGTATTTT
TRBJ2-7 | TRBV13 | - | - | CASRVLTAPYEQYF | TGTGCCAGCAGAGTCTTGACAGCTCCCTACGAGCAGTACTTC
TRBJ1-1 | TRBV5-1 | many | - | CASSLGYGGNTEAFF | TGCGCCAGCAGCTTGGGGTACGGAGGGAACACTGAAGCTTTCTTT
TRBJ2-5 | TRBV6-1 | few | TRBD2 | CASSETSGDQETQYF | TGTGCCAGCAGTGAAACAAGCGGGGATCAAGAGACCCAGTACTTC
TRBJ2-3 | TRBV6-2/TRBV6-3 | - | - | CASSYSYTRDRTDTQYF | TGTGCCAGCAGTTACTCATATACCCGCGACAGGACAGATACGCAGTATTTT
TRBJ2-3 | TRBV5-4 | - | TRBD2 | CASSLVSASGSTTDTQYF | TGTGCCAGCAGCTTGGTATCGGCCAGCGGGAGTACCACAGATACGCAGTATTTT
TRBJ1-2 | TRBV7-6 | many | - | CASSLAENYGYTF | TGTGCCAGCAGCTTAGCAGAAAACTATGGCTACACCTTC
TRBJ2-5 | TRBV3-1 | few | - | CASSPVGSGRETQYF | TGTGCCAGCAGCCCCGTGGGTAGTGGGCGGGAGACCCAGTACTTC
TRBJ2-2 | TRBV10-2 | many | - | CASSEAGGELFF | TGCGCCAGCAGTGAGGCGGGCGGGGAGCTGTTTTTT
TRBJ2-1 | TRBV20-1 | few | - | CSATGSWDEQFF | TGCAGTGCAACGGGGAGTTGGGATGAGCAGTTCTTC
TRBJ2-1 | TRBV29-1 | few | TRBD1 | CSVNRGLPNNEQFF | TGCAGCGTCAACAGGGGCCTACCTAACAATGAGCAGTTCTTC
TRBJ2-3 | TRBV7-2 | few | TRBD2 | CASSDTGTSGVTQYF | TGTGCCAGCAGCGACACCGGGACTAGCGGTGTTACGCAGTATTTT
TRBJ2-3 | TRBV5-1 | - | - | CASSFPDYEISTDTQYF | TGCGCCAGCAGCTTTCCCGACTATGAAATCAGCACAGATACGCAGTATTTT
TRBJ1-3 | TRBV28 | few | - | CASSLGAGFSGNTIYF | TGTGCCAGCAGTTTAGGCGCAGGATTCTCTGGAAACACCATATATTTT
TRBJ1-2 | TRBV29-1 | many | TRBD1 | CSVVDRVYGYTF | TGCAGCGTTGTGGACAGGGTATATGGCTACACCTTC
TRBJ2-1 | TRBV5-1 | many | TRBD2 | CASRAGTRGNEQFF | TGCGCCAGCAGGGCGGGGACTAGGGGAAATGAGCAGTTCTTC
TRBJ2-2 | TRBV12-3/TRBV12-4 | few | - | CASSLVENTGELFF | TGTGCCAGCAGTTTAGTGGAGAACACCGGGGAGCTGTTTTTT
TRBJ1-3 | TRBV27 | many | - | CASSPTMTGAGNTIYF | TGTGCCAGCAGTCCGACCATGACAGGCGCGGGAAACACCATATATTTT
TRBJ1-1 | TRBV27 | many | TRBD1 | CASTRTGVYTEAFF | TGTGCCAGCACCCGGACAGGGGTCTACACTGAAGCTTTCTTT
TRBJ2-2 | TRBV10-3 | many | TRBD2 | CAIREWTSGNTGELFF | TGTGCCATCAGGGAGTGGACTAGCGGAAACACCGGGGAGCTGTTTTTT
TRBJ2-4 | TRBV28 | few | - | CASSLYRSTKNIQYF | TGTGCCAGCAGTTTGTACAGGTCCACCAAAAACATTCAGTACTTC
TRBJ1-1 | TRBV3-1 | many | TRBD1 | CASSQGQGRTEAFF | TGTGCCAGCAGCCAAGGACAGGGAAGAACTGAAGCTTTCTTT
TRBJ1-1 | TRBV7-3 | - | - | CASSSGGWSEAFF | TGTGCCAGCAGCTCGGGGGGGTGGAGTGAAGCTTTCTTT
TRBJ2-1 | TRBV7-9 | many | - | CASTLGGTTSYNEQFF | TGTGCCAGCACCCTCGGTGGGACCACCTCCTACAATGAGCAGTTCTTC
TRBJ2-1 | TRBV6-1 | - | TRBD1 | CASSEIRGREQFF | TGTGCCAGCAGTGAGATCAGGGGGCGTGAGCAGTTCTTC
TRBJ2-5 | TRBV20-1 | - | TRBD2 | CSASLLAGIETQYF | TGCAGTGCTAGCCTACTAGCGGGTATTGAGACCCAGTACTTC
TRBJ2-1 | TRBV20-1 | few | - | CSARPSAGTYNEQFF | TGCAGTGCTAGACCCTCGGCAGGGACCTACAATGAGCAGTTCTTC
TRBJ2-5 | TRBV12-3/TRBV12-4 | many | - | CASSFATSQETQYF | TGTGCCAGCAGTTTCGCCACTAGCCAAGAGACCCAGTACTTC
TRBJ2-1 | TRBV3-1 | - | TRBD2 | CASSQVAGGPNEQFF | TGTGCCAGCAGCCAAGTGGCGGGGGGGCCGAATGAGCAGTTCTTC
TRBJ1-1 | TRBV19 | - | - | CASSFREGEAFF | TGTGCCAGTAGTTTTCGAGAGGGTGAAGCTTTCTTT
TRBJ2-2 | TRBV4-2 | - | - | CASRPSKGGPSGGTGELFF | TGTGCCAGCAGGCCCAGCAAGGGGGGACCGTCGGGGGGCACCGGGGAGCTGTTTTTT
TRBJ2-3 | TRBV28 | - | TRBD1 | CASSTPRGTGVIDTQYF | TGTGCCAGCAGCACCCCAAGGGGGACAGGGGTAATAGATACGCAGTATTTT
TRBJ2-1 | TRBV7-9 | many | TRBD1 | CASSPRGQSYNEQFF | TGTGCCAGCAGCCCTAGGGGACAGTCCTACAATGAGCAGTTCTTC
TRBJ2-7 | TRBV2 | many | - | CASSESSQRTYEQYF | TGTGCCAGCAGTGAAAGCTCACAGAGAACCTACGAGCAGTACTTC
TRBJ1-2 | TRBV7-9 | - | - | CASTSSRRPGYTF | TGTGCCAGCACCTCAAGCAGGCGCCCAGGCTACACCTTC
TRBJ2-2 | TRBV9 | few | - | CASSVTVFTGELFF | TGTGCCAGCAGCGTGACAGTGTTCACCGGGGAGCTGTTTTTT
TRBJ2-1 | TRBV3-1 | many | - | CASSQVQGDGSEQFF | TGTGCCAGCAGCCAAGTGCAGGGAGATGGGTCTGAGCAGTTCTTC
TRBJ2-2 | TRBV5-1 | - | TRBD2 | CASGASGGAAGELFF | TGCGCCAGCGGAGCTAGCGGGGGGGCCGCCGGGGAGCTGTTTTTT
TRBJ2-7 | TRBV6-1 | - | TRBD1 | CASGRQGPYEQYF | TGTGCCAGCGGCCGACAGGGCCCCTACGAGCAGTACTTC
TRBJ1-2 | TRBV10-3 | few | TRBD1 | CAISESRTGDGYTF | TGTGCCATCAGTGAGTCTCGGACAGGGGATGGCTACACCTTC
TRBJ1-5 | TRBV14 | - | TRBD1 | CASTRPGQSLNQPQHF | TGTGCCAGCACAAGACCGGGACAGTCTTTGAATCAGCCCCAGCATTTT
TRBJ2-5 | TRBV20-1 | - | TRBD2 | CSARDRGLAGGPEETQYF | TGCAGTGCTAGAGATAGAGGACTAGCGGGAGGGCCGGAAGAGACCCAGTACTTC
TRBJ1-1 | TRBV5-1 | few | - | CASSTGGGVNTEAFF | TGCGCCAGCAGCACGGGGGGTGGCGTTAACACTGAAGCTTTCTTT
TRBJ2-1 | TRBV28 | - | TRBD2 | CASRYSPLAGLGNEQFF | TGTGCCAGCAGATACTCCCCTCTAGCGGGATTAGGGAATGAGCAGTTCTTC
TRBJ2-1 | TRBV5-6 | - | TRBD2 | CASSPGLAGLNYNEQFF | TGTGCCAGCAGCCCGGGACTAGCGGGACTAAACTACAATGAGCAGTTCTTC
TRBJ2-5 | TRBV3-1 | many | - | CASSRGAGTGLETQYF | TGTGCCAGCAGCCGCGGAGCCGGGACTGGCTTGGAGACCCAGTACTTC
TRBJ2-2 | TRBV7-2 | - | TRBD2 | CASSRAGLASTGELFF | TGTGCCAGCAGCCGAGCGGGACTAGCGAGCACCGGGGAGCTGTTTTTT
TRBJ2-1 | TRBV5-1 | many | - | CASSSRGNEQFF | TGCGCCAGCAGCTCCCGGGGCAATGAGCAGTTCTTC
TRBJ2-5 | TRBV2 | few | - | CASSGTLALQETQYF | TGTGCCAGCAGCGGGACACTAGCGCTTCAAGAGACCCAGTACTTC